This TCR beta chain was captured by sequencing in a study of blood T cell repertoires in COVID-19. Overall study context: Whether acute or convalescent, the COVID-19 samples came from the United States, Italy and Spain. T cells, B-cell-depleted T cells, or PBMCs supplied cDNA or gDNA.

In the authors' workflow: How many nucleated cells were present was estimated from reference gene primer amplification. The data were produced by immunoSEQ multiplex PCR, yet TCRdb's version contains in-frame clones alone and is incomplete. That table furnishes V, J and clone size, whereas the DNA furnished D and trimming. The table lists about 110,000 clones, about three quarters of them singletons, with about 1.8% in the top ten. Germline V CDR1 and CDR2: MDHEN, SYDVKM. V was shortened by 5 bases and J by 9 bases, with 17 bases between the two germline ends. The CDR3 is 15 residues long. The sequence was obtained from a woman aged 40 to 50 with acute or convalescent COVID-19. The chain employs TRBV28 and TRBJ1-6, with D possibly TRBD1 on 5 matching bases. Sequencing was carried out using peripheral blood. The CDR3 spells CASSPHGGGSSPLHF. The CDR3 bases are TGTGCCAGCAGTCCGCATGGGGGGGGAAGTTCACCCCTCCACTTT.